These T cell receptor beta chains were read from a single sample in a study of regulatory T cells in long-lasting Graves disease. Using its own MiXCR run on the multiplex PCR reads, TCRdb lists one record per CDR3 protein. The sample lists a few hundred thousand distinct CDR3 sequences; 15% to 20% were seen once. The data were also submitted as part of a second study, on T cells in Graves' hyperthyroidism and ophthalmopathy.

This material consisted of peripheral blood mononuclear cells (PBMCs), taken at new diagnosis, from a patient treated with antithyroid drugs. These receptor sequences come from a woman aged 18-29 years with Graves disease. CDR3s include the opening cysteine and the closing phenylalanine or tryptophan. The order of the fields is clone size, V gene, CDR3 protein. Some rows have no size entry. The others give once, few or many, or a class for an expanded clone.

clone size: many; V gene: TRBV5-4; CDR3 protein: CASSLDREAFF
clone size: many; V gene: TRBV30; CDR3 protein: CAWTLQTSPQETQYF
clone size: many; V gene: TRBV18; CDR3 protein: CASTDRRQELEQYF
clone size: few; V gene: TRBV30; CDR3 protein: CAWSVDRLGETQYF
clone size: many; V gene: TRBV12-3/TRBV12-4; CDR3 protein: CASRGQGGQPQHF
clone size: few; V gene: TRBV29-1; CDR3 protein: CSVLDRAPGTQYF
clone size: -; V gene: TRBV14; CDR3 protein: CASSHRGTGKGLAGLSDTGELFF
clone size: -; V gene: TRBV7-3; CDR3 protein: CASSLEGSGRAYETQYF
clone size: few; V gene: TRBV27; CDR3 protein: CASSPLLFTEAFF
clone size: many; V gene: TRBV6-2/TRBV6-3; CDR3 protein: CASTRDRMAYEQYF
clone size: -; V gene: TRBV24-1; CDR3 protein: CATSDSPGTSGSNEQFF
clone size: many; V gene: TRBV29-1; CDR3 protein: CSVERQLMNTEAFF
clone size: many; V gene: TRBV20-1; CDR3 protein: CSAPRGALEQYF
clone size: -; V gene: TRBV4-3; CDR3 protein: CASSYGQGGTGELFF
clone size: many; V gene: TRBV20-1; CDR3 protein: CSAPDRRVSYNEQFF
clone size: many; V gene: TRBV27; CDR3 protein: CASSLNGQEYYEQYF
clone size: -; V gene: TRBV19; CDR3 protein: CASSMAGTFYEQYF
clone size: many; V gene: TRBV7-2; CDR3 protein: CASSPAGQNHNEQFF
clone size: -; V gene: TRBV7-2; CDR3 protein: CASSPRTSGPYEQYF
clone size: -; V gene: TRBV7-2; CDR3 protein: CASSLSGAPSYEQYF
clone size: few; V gene: TRBV7-6; CDR3 protein: CASSLDVSEQFF
clone size: few; V gene: TRBV4-3; CDR3 protein: CASSLKLLAGVNEQFF
clone size: few; V gene: TRBV18; CDR3 protein: CASSPRTGPTNYGYTF
clone size: many; V gene: TRBV12-3/TRBV12-4; CDR3 protein: CASSRGLANEQFF
clone size: many; V gene: TRBV2; CDR3 protein: CASRFSWSSYNEQFF
clone size: -; V gene: TRBV9; CDR3 protein: CASSPTIAGGPGDTQYF
clone size: many; V gene: TRBV28; CDR3 protein: CASSPGTGDYEQYF
clone size: -; V gene: TRBV28; CDR3 protein: CASQGLAGYNEQFF
clone size: many; V gene: TRBV2; CDR3 protein: CASTGGVRDNEQFF
clone size: many; V gene: TRBV7-9; CDR3 protein: CASSLVSASPSLAAYNEQFF
clone size: few; V gene: TRBV28; CDR3 protein: CASSDRDYLYEQYF
clone size: few; V gene: TRBV7-2; CDR3 protein: CASSLLGNRHNSPLHF
clone size: many; V gene: TRBV7-2; CDR3 protein: CASSWNRGLYEQYF
clone size: few; V gene: TRBV5-1; CDR3 protein: CASSLSPSKSYEQYF
clone size: few; V gene: TRBV9; CDR3 protein: CASSVAGNYYNEQFF
clone size: many; V gene: TRBV6-2/TRBV6-3; CDR3 protein: CASSRTDTQYF
clone size: many; V gene: TRBV20-1; CDR3 protein: CSANGLISYEQYF
clone size: many; V gene: TRBV28; CDR3 protein: CASSLPTGSDTQYF
clone size: many; V gene: TRBV10-1; CDR3 protein: CASSETTTEAFF
clone size: -; V gene: TRBV10-1; CDR3 protein: CASSEELETQYF
clone size: -; V gene: TRBV6-1; CDR3 protein: CASSDRDNSPLHF
clone size: -; V gene: TRBV20-1; CDR3 protein: CSAGLAGNYEQYF
clone size: few; V gene: TRBV5-1; CDR3 protein: CASSLAWEGYGYTF
clone size: -; V gene: TRBV5-6; CDR3 protein: CASSFGFAGGQNYNEQFF